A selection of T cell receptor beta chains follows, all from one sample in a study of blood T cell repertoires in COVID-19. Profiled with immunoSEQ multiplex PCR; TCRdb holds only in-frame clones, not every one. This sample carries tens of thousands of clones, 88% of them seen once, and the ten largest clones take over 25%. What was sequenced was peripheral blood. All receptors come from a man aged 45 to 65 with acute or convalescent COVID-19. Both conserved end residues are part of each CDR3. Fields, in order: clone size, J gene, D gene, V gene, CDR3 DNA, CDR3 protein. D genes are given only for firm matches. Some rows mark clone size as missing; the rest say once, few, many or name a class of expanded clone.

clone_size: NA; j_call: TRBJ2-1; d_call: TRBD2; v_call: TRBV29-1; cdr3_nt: TGCAGCGCAAAACTTAGCGGGGGCTCCTACAATGAGCAGTTCTTC; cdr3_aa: CSAKLSGGSYNEQFF
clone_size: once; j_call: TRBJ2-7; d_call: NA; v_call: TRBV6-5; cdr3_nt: TGTGCCAGCAGTACAGGTTTGGGCAACTACGAGCAGTACTTC; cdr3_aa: CASSTGLGNYEQYF
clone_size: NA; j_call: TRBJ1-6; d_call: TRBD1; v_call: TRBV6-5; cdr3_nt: TGTGCCAGCCGGGACAGTCATAATTCACCCCTCCACTTT; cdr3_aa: CASRDSHNSPLHF
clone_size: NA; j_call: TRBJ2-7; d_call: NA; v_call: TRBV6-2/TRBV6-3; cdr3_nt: TGTGCCAGCAGTTACTCGATCCGGCGGCTAGAAGACGAGCAGTACTTC; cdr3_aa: CASSYSIRRLEDEQYF
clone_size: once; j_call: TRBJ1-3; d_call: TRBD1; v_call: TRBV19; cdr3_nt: TGTGCCAGTAGTAGACAGGGGGCATCGTCGGGAAACACCATATATTTT; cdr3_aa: CASSRQGASSGNTIYF
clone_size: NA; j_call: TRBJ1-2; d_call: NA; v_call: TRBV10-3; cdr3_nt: TGTGCCATCAGGGACAGAAATCCTGGCTACACCTTC; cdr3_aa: CAIRDRNPGYTF
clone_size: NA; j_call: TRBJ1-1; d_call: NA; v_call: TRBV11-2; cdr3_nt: TGTGCCAGCAGCTTCGACAGCAAGGCTTTGAACACTGAAGCTTTCTTT; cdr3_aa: CASSFDSKALNTEAFF
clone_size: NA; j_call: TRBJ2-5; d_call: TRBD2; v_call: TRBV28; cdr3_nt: TGTGCCAGCGGAAGCGGGGGGGCCCAAGAGACCCAGTACTTC; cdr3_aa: CASGSGGAQETQYF
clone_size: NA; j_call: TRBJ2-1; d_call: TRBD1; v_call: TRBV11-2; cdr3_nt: TGTGCCAGCAGCTTAGATGGGGGACAGGCGGGTGAGCAGTTCTTC; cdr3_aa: CASSLDGGQAGEQFF
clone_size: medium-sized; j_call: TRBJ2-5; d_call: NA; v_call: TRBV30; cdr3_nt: TGTGCCTGGAGTGTGGGGGCGGAGACCCAGTACTTC; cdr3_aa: CAWSVGAETQYF
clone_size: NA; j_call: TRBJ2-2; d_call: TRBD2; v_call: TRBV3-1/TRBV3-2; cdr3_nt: TGTGCCAGCAGCCAGAACCCCGGCGGGGGGATGAGCGGGGAGCTGTTTTTT; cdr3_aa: CASSQNPGGGMSGELFF
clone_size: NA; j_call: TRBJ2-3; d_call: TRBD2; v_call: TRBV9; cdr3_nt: TGTGCCAGCAGCGAAAAACTAGCGGGGTACACAGATACGCAGTATTTT; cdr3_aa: CASSEKLAGYTDTQYF
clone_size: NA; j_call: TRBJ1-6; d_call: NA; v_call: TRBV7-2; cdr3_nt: TGTGCCAGCAGCTTATTAAGGGGGTCTTCATATAATTCACCCCTCCACTTT; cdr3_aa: CASSLLRGSSYNSPLHF
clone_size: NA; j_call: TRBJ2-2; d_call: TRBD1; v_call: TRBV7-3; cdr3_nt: TGTGCCAGCAGCGCAGCTCTTGGGACAGGGGGCGGCGGGGAGCTGTTTTTT; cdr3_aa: CASSAALGTGGGGELFF
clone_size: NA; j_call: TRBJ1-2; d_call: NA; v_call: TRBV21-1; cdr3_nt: TGTGCCAGCACCAAGGACGGGACAGGGTGCCACTATGGCTACACCTTC; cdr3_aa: CASTKDGTGCHYGYTF
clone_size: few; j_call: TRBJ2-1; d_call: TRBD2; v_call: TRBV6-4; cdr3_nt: TGTGCCAGCAGTGTATTAGCGGGGCCGAGTCATGAGCAGTTCTTC; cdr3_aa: CASSVLAGPSHEQFF
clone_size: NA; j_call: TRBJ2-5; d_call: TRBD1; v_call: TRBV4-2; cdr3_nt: TGTGCCAGCAGCCTTGGGACAGCTCAAGAGACCCAGTACTTC; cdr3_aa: CASSLGTAQETQYF